The sequence of this T cell receptor (beta chain) was determined in a study of neoadjuvant nivolumab and ipilimumab in lung cancer. Clones were sequenced by immunoSEQ multiplex PCR, and TCRdb holds only the in-frame ones, with some missing. The data show 3,000 to 4,500 clones, with 70% to 85% seen just once and over 1.1% held by the top ten. After removal of 9 bases from V and 4 bases from J, the junction contained 8 bases not matched to a gene. The CDR3 has 15 residues. Germline V gene data show CDR1 as MNHNS and CDR2 as SASEGT. Findings and limits, study-wide: Only two of four nivolumab-treated tumors gained richness and clonality by surgery. Pathologic regression was not significantly tied to TCR clonality.

This clone has only one observation. What it binds is not known. Specimen: peripheral blood, collected after neoadjuvant nivolumab, alone or with ipilimumab, at or shortly before surgery. This sequence was found in an adult with non-small cell lung cancer. The J gene is TRBJ2-5, the V gene TRBV6-1; 13 bases line up with TRBD2. CDR3 sequence (DNA): TGTGCCAGTAAGGAGAGACTAGCGGGAGGAGAGACCCAGTACTTC. Protein: CASKERLAGGETQYF.